This TCR beta chain was found in a study of vaccination effects on CD4 cells after COVID-19. Study-wide results and limits: Vaccine- and infection-induced clones showed marked clonal contraction late following vaccination.

Here immunoSEQ multiplex PCR was the method, and the copy in TCRdb shows in-frame clones only, minus some. The sample includes roughly 13,000 clones, around 70% of them seen just once. Germline assignment: CDR1 MNHEY and CDR2 SVGAGI. Between the trimmed V and J ends, which lost 0 bases and 2 bases, there was a span of 10 bases. The CDR3 is 15 amino acids. Viral peptide pool expansion of antigen-specific CD4+ T cells preceded sequencing in the ViraFEST assay. Following 10 days of culture, CD4+ T cells were isolated. Either the mRNA-1273 or the BNT162b2 vaccine was given to participants as two doses. The vaccine recipients had no prior SARS-CoV-2 infection, with negative nucleocapsid antibodies. IL-2 medium supplanted half the medium on days 3 and 7. To note about this clone: Its antigen is undetermined.

This specimen was CD4+ T cells from PBMCs cultured with SARS-CoV-2 spike peptides, taken after COVID-19 vaccination. The clonotype comes from a human donor who received a COVID-19 vaccine. The J gene is TRBJ1-1, the V gene TRBV6-5, with unresolved D. The CDR3 DNA reads as TGTGCCAGCAGTTACTCGTTTTCCCTAAACACTGAAGCTTTCTTT. The encoded protein is CASSYSFSLNTEAFF.